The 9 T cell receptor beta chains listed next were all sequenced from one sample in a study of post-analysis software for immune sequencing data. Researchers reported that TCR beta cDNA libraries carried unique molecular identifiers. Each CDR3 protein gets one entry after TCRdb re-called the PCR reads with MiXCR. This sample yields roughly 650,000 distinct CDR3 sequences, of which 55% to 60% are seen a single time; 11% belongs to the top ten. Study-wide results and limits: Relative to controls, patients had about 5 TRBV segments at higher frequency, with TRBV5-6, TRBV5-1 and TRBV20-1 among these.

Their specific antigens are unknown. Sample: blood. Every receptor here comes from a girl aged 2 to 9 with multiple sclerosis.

CDR3 nucleotides: TGCAGCGTTGGGGCCGCCGCCGGAGAGACCCAGTACTTC. It codes for CSVGAAAGETQYF. This chain joins TRBV29-1 and TRBJ2-5; D is ambiguous. CDR1 and CDR2 (germline): SQVTM, ANQGSEA. There are 13 residues in the CDR3. Trimming shortened V by 4 bases and J by 4 bases, and 13 bases separated the two germline ends. The full variable domain, rest sourced from reference TRBV29-1 and TRBJ2-5, is SAVISQKPSRDICQRGTSLTIQCQVDSQVTMMFWYRQQPGQSLTLIATANQGSEATYESGFVIDKFPISRPNLTFSTLTVSNMSPEDSSIYLCSVGAAAGETQYFGPGTRLLVL.

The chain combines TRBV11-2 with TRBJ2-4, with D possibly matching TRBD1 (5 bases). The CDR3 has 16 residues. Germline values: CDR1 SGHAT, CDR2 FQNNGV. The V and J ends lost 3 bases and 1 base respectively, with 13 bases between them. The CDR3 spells CASSFSGFRAKNIQYF. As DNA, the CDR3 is TGTGCCAGCAGCTTCTCAGGGTTCCGTGCCAAAAACATTCAGTACTTC.

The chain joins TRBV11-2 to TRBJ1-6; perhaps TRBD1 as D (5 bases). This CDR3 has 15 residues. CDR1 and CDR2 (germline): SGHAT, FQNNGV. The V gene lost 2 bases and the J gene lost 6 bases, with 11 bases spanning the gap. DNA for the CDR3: TGTGCCAGCAGCTTAAGTGGGGGTGCTAATTCACCCCTCCACTTT. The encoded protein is CASSLSGGANSPLHF.

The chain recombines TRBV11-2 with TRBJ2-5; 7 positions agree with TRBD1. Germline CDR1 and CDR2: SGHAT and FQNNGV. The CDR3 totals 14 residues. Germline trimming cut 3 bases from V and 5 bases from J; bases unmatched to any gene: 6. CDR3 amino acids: CASSFPDRAETQYF. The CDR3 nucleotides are TGTGCCAGCAGCTTCCCTGACAGGGCGGAGACCCAGTACTTC.

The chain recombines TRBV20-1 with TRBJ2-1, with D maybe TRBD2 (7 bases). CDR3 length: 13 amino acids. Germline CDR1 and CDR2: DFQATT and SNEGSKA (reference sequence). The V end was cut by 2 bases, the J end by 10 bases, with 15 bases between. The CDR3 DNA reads TGCAGTGCTAGACGAGGGGGGGCCAAAGAGCAGTTCTTC. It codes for CSARRGGAKEQFF.

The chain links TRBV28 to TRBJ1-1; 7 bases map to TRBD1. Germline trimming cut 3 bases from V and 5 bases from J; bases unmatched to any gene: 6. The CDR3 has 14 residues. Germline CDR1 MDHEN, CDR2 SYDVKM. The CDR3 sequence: CASSFDRVRTEAFF. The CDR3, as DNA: TGTGCCAGCAGTTTCGACAGGGTGAGGACTGAAGCTTTCTTT.

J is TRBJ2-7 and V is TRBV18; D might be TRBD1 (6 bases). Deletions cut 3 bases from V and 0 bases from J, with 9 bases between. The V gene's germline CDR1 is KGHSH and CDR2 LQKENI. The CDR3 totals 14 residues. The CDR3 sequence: CASSPRTDSYEQYF. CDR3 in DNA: TGTGCCAGCTCACCTCGGACAGACTCCTACGAGCAGTACTTC.

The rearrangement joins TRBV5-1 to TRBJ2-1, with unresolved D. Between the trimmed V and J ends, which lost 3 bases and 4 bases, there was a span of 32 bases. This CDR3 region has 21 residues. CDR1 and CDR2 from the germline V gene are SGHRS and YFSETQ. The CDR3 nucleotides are TGCGCCAGCAGCTCCCCTCATATAGCTCGCCAAAGACCGGAACCTTACAATGAGCAGTTCTTC. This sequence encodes CASSSPHIARQRPEPYNEQFF.

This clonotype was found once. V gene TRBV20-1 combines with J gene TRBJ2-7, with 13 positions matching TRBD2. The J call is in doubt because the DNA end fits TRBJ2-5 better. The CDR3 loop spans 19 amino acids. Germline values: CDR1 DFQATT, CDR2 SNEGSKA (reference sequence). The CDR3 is CSARDQGLAGVRRRETQYF. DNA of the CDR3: TGCAGTGCTAGAGATCAAGGACTAGCGGGAGTAAGGAGAAGAGAGACCCAGTACTTC.